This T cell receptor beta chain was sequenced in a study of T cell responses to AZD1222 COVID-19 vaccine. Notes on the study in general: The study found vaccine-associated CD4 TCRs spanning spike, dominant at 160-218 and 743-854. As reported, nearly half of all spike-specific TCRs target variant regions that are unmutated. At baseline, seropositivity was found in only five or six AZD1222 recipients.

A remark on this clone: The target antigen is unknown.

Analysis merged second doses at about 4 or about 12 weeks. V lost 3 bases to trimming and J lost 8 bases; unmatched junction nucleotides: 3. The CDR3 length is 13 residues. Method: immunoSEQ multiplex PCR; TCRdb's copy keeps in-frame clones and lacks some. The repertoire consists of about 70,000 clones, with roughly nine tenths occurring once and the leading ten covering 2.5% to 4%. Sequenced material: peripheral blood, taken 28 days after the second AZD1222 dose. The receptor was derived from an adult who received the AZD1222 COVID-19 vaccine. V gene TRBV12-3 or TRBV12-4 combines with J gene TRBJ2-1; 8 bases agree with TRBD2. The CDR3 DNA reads TGTGCCAGCAGTTTGGTAGCGGGACATGAGCAGTTCTTC. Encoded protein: CASSLVAGHEQFF.